This entry is about one T cell receptor (beta chain). The sample is drawn from a study of blood T cell repertoires in COVID-19. Study overall: Both acute and convalescent COVID-19 samples were obtained from the United States, Italy and Spain. T cells, B-cell-depleted T cells, or PBMCs provided the cDNA or gDNA that served as material.

CDR3 length: 16 residues. Between the trimmed V and J ends, which lost 3 bases and 0 bases, there was a span of 13 bases. Germline values: CDR1 MGHRA, CDR2 YSYEKL. In the original analysis: Estimation of nucleated cell counts was performed using reference gene primer amplification. Data came from immunoSEQ multiplex PCR; TCRdb stores just in-frame clones and leaves some out. The DNA was the basis for D and trimming; V, J and clone size are from that table. The repertoire holds 300,000 or so clones, with approximately 88% as singletons. The specimen sequenced was peripheral blood. The V and J genes are TRBV4-1 and TRBJ2-3, with D hard to call. The source is a woman in her 30s who had recovered from COVID-19. The CDR3 loop is CASSHFRIASTDTQYF. For the CDR3, the DNA is TGCGCCAGCAGCCATTTTAGGATAGCTAGCACAGATACGCAGTATTTT.